A selection of T cell receptor beta chains follows, all from one sample in a study of T cell responses to AZD1222 COVID-19 vaccine. This table comes from immunoSEQ multiplex PCR, and its TCRdb copy is limited to in-frame clones, with some not included. The sample contains approximately 190,000 clones, around 90% of which appear only once. The sequences come from peripheral blood, collected 28 days after the second dose of the MenACWY control vaccine. These TCRs come from an adult who received the MenACWY meningococcal vaccine as a control. The CDR3 runs from the conserved cysteine through the conserved F or W. A D gene is named only where the DNA matches it firmly. Rows may omit the clone size; those that give it use once, few, many or a size class.

V: TRBV5-1; D: NA; J: TRBJ1-1; size: NA; CDR3: CASSLVEGFEAFF; DNA: TGCGCCAGCAGCTTGGTGGAGGGGTTTGAAGCTTTCTTT
V: TRBV28; D: NA; J: TRBJ1-3; size: NA; CDR3: CASSFRGNTIYF; DNA: TGTGCCAGCAGTTTTAGGGGAAACACCATATATTTT
V: TRBV12-5; D: NA; J: TRBJ1-1; size: NA; CDR3: CASGLAMGGYTEAFF; DNA: TGTGCTAGTGGTTTGGCAATGGGGGGGTACACTGAAGCTTTCTTT
V: TRBV3-1/TRBV3-2; D: TRBD2; J: TRBJ2-3; size: NA; CDR3: CASSQELAGVSDTQYF; DNA: TGTGCCAGCAGCCAAGAACTAGCGGGAGTTTCAGATACGCAGTATTTT
V: TRBV5-1; D: NA; J: TRBJ2-7; size: NA; CDR3: CASSLVSGGGYEQYF; DNA: TGCGCCAGCAGCTTGGTTTCAGGGGGAGGCTACGAGCAGTACTTC
V: TRBV2; D: NA; J: TRBJ1-4; size: NA; CDR3: CASRRETNEKLFF; DNA: TGTGCCAGCAGGAGGGAGACTAATGAAAAACTGTTTTTT
V: TRBV10-2; D: NA; J: TRBJ2-7; size: NA; CDR3: CASSEFSAGSYEQYF; DNA: TGCGCCAGCAGTGAGTTTAGCGCGGGGTCCTACGAGCAGTACTTC
V: TRBV7-2; D: NA; J: TRBJ1-2; size: once; CDR3: CASSLETVNYGYTF; DNA: TGTGCCAGCAGCTTAGAGACGGTTAACTATGGCTACACCTTC
V: TRBV30; D: NA; J: TRBJ1-1; size: NA; CDR3: CAWSLMGVNTEAFF; DNA: TGTGCCTGGAGTCTGATGGGGGTGAACACTGAAGCTTTCTTT
V: TRBV7-3; D: NA; J: TRBJ2-1; size: NA; CDR3: CASSLLGGNSYNEQFF; DNA: TGTGCCAGCAGCTTACTTGGGGGCAACTCCTACAATGAGCAGTTCTTC
V: TRBV12-3/TRBV12-4; D: NA; J: TRBJ1-1; size: NA; CDR3: CASRQDGDGAFF; DNA: TGTGCCAGCAGACAGGACGGGGATGGGGCTTTCTTT
V: TRBV7-3; D: NA; J: TRBJ1-1; size: NA; CDR3: CASSLEMNTEAFF; DNA: TGTGCCAGCAGCCTGGAAATGAACACTGAAGCTTTCTTT
V: TRBV19; D: NA; J: TRBJ1-1; size: NA; CDR3: CASSLRQNTEAFF; DNA: TGTGCCAGTAGCCTGCGACAGAACACTGAAGCTTTCTTT
V: TRBV7-2; D: TRBD1; J: TRBJ1-6; size: NA; CDR3: CASSLKGASSPLHF; DNA: TGTGCCAGCAGCTTAAAGGGGGCTAGTTCACCCCTCCACTTT
V: TRBV7-9; D: NA; J: TRBJ1-5; size: NA; CDR3: CASSLAPDNHQPQHF; DNA: TGTGCCAGCAGCTTAGCCCCGGACAACCATCAGCCCCAGCATTTT
V: TRBV28; D: NA; J: TRBJ2-1; size: NA; CDR3: CASSLSVDNEQFF; DNA: TGTGCCAGCAGTTTATCGGTTGACAATGAGCAGTTCTTC
V: TRBV7-2; D: NA; J: TRBJ2-5; size: NA; CDR3: CASSMIQETQYF; DNA: TGTGCCAGCAGCATGATCCAGGAGACCCAGTACTTC
V: TRBV6-2/TRBV6-3; D: TRBD2; J: TRBJ2-7; size: NA; CDR3: CASSYSGTKPYEQYF; DNA: TGTGCCAGCAGTTACTCCGGGACTAAGCCGTACGAGCAGTACTTC
V: TRBV19; D: TRBD1; J: TRBJ2-2; size: NA; CDR3: CASTMGSRGLAGELFF; DNA: TGTGCCAGTACCATGGGATCCAGGGGGCTGGCCGGGGAGCTGTTTTTT
V: TRBV28; D: NA; J: TRBJ1-5; size: NA; CDR3: CASSLQGRANQPQHF; DNA: TGTGCCAGCAGTTTACAGGGAAGGGCCAATCAGCCCCAGCATTTT
V: TRBV7-2; D: NA; J: TRBJ2-7; size: NA; CDR3: CASSLRDPLSYEQYF; DNA: TGTGCCAGCAGCCTCCGGGACCCACTCTCCTACGAGCAGTACTTC
V: TRBV19; D: TRBD2; J: TRBJ2-1; size: NA; CDR3: CASSLRTSGEQFF; DNA: TGTGCCAGTAGTTTGAGGACTAGCGGTGAGCAGTTCTTC
V: TRBV28; D: NA; J: TRBJ2-2; size: NA; CDR3: CASKTGRRNTGELFF; DNA: TGTGCCAGCAAGACAGGCAGGAGGAACACCGGGGAGCTGTTTTTT
V: TRBV7-3; D: NA; J: TRBJ2-1; size: NA; CDR3: CASSLSSEGLVVF; DNA: TGTGCCAGCAGCCTCTCTTCGGAAGGTTTGGTGGTCTTC
V: TRBV6-2/TRBV6-3; D: NA; J: TRBJ2-3; size: NA; CDR3: CASSGGMGDTQYF; DNA: TGTGCCAGCAGCGGCGGGATGGGAGATACGCAGTATTTT
V: TRBV28; D: TRBD1; J: TRBJ1-1; size: NA; CDR3: CASSFPGGTEAFF; DNA: TGTGCCAGCAGTTTCCCAGGGGGCACTGAAGCTTTCTTT
V: TRBV12-3/TRBV12-4; D: NA; J: TRBJ1-3; size: NA; CDR3: CATKTGGNTIYF; DNA: TGTGCCACCAAGACAGGCGGAAACACCATATATTTT
V: TRBV24-1; D: TRBD1; J: TRBJ1-2; size: NA; CDR3: CATRGQGLSGYTF; DNA: TGTGCCACCAGAGGACAGGGCTTATCCGGCTACACCTTC
V: TRBV28; D: NA; J: TRBJ1-5; size: NA; CDR3: CASSLIRNQPQHF; DNA: TGTGCCAGCAGTTTAATACGGAATCAGCCCCAGCATTTT
V: TRBV19; D: TRBD2; J: TRBJ2-3; size: once; CDR3: CATGIGSGRPDTQYF; DNA: TGTGCCACCGGGATAGGGAGCGGGAGGCCAGATACGCAGTATTTT
V: TRBV28; D: TRBD2; J: TRBJ2-1; size: once; CDR3: CASSLAGGVEQFF; DNA: TGTGCCAGCAGTTTAGCGGGAGGGGTTGAGCAGTTCTTC
V: TRBV29-1; D: TRBD1; J: TRBJ1-5; size: NA; CDR3: CSVASGTGRDQPQHF; DNA: TGCAGCGTTGCTTCAGGGACAGGTCGAGATCAGCCCCAGCATTTT
V: TRBV5-1; D: NA; J: TRBJ2-7; size: NA; CDR3: CASSLALGNIYEQYF; DNA: TGCGCCAGCAGCTTGGCCCTAGGGAATATCTACGAGCAGTACTTC
V: TRBV19; D: TRBD1; J: TRBJ1-4; size: NA; CDR3: CASSPRGTGNEKLFF; DNA: TGTGCCAGTAGTCCCCGTGGGACAGGGAATGAAAAACTGTTTTTT
V: TRBV7-8; D: TRBD1; J: TRBJ2-5; size: NA; CDR3: CASRIMTGGLGETQYF; DNA: TGTGCCAGCAGAATTATGACAGGGGGCCTGGGAGAGACCCAGTACTTC
V: TRBV3-1/TRBV3-2; D: TRBD1; J: TRBJ1-1; size: NA; CDR3: CASSQAQGRVAEAFF; DNA: TGTGCCAGCAGCCAAGCACAGGGGAGGGTCGCTGAAGCTTTCTTT
V: TRBV9; D: TRBD2; J: TRBJ2-6; size: NA; CDR3: CASSVGLAGGGTGANVLTF; DNA: TGTGCCAGCAGCGTAGGACTAGCGGGAGGAGGAACTGGGGCCAACGTCCTGACTTTC
V: TRBV7-2; D: TRBD2; J: TRBJ2-7; size: NA; CDR3: CASSLYGLAINEQYF; DNA: TGTGCCAGCAGCTTGTATGGACTAGCGATCAACGAGCAGTACTTC
V: TRBV19; D: NA; J: TRBJ1-2; size: NA; CDR3: CASSVPGARVTF; DNA: TGTGCCAGTAGTGTTCCAGGGGCCCGGGTCACCTTC
V: TRBV10-3; D: TRBD1; J: TRBJ2-3; size: NA; CDR3: CAISVQGSSGTDTQYF; DNA: TGTGCCATCAGTGTACAGGGGTCGTCGGGCACAGATACGCAGTATTTT
V: TRBV7-9; D: NA; J: TRBJ1-4; size: NA; CDR3: CASSLGQGFEKLFF; DNA: TGTGCCAGCAGCTTAGGGCAGGGTTTTGAAAAACTGTTTTTT
V: TRBV5-1; D: NA; J: TRBJ1-2; size: NA; CDR3: CASSPGEANYGYTF; DNA: TGCGCCAGCAGCCCCGGGGAGGCTAACTATGGCTACACCTTC
V: TRBV10-2; D: NA; J: TRBJ2-7; size: NA; CDR3: CASSDPGTDKIYEQYF; DNA: TGCGCCAGCAGTGACCCCGGGACGGATAAGATCTACGAGCAGTACTTC
V: TRBV7-9; D: NA; J: TRBJ1-1; size: NA; CDR3: CASSFPNTEAFF; DNA: TGTGCCAGCAGCTTCCCGAACACTGAAGCTTTCTTT
V: TRBV3-1/TRBV3-2; D: NA; J: TRBJ1-1; size: NA; CDR3: CASSQENTEAFF; DNA: TGTGCCAGCAGCCAAGAGAACACTGAAGCTTTCTTT
V: TRBV19; D: NA; J: TRBJ2-3; size: NA; CDR3: CASRGISGINPDTQYF; DNA: TGTGCCAGCAGGGGTATTAGCGGAATAAACCCAGATACGCAGTATTTT
V: TRBV6-5; D: NA; J: TRBJ2-7; size: NA; CDR3: CASSYLGPDYEQYF; DNA: TGTGCCAGCAGTTACCTTGGGCCCGACTACGAGCAGTACTTC
V: TRBV4-3; D: TRBD1; J: TRBJ1-4; size: NA; CDR3: CASSQGDRGLGGRLEKLFF; DNA: TGCGCCAGCAGCCAGGGGGACAGGGGCCTGGGAGGACGTCTTGAAAAACTGTTTTTT
V: TRBV6-5; D: TRBD1; J: TRBJ1-4; size: NA; CDR3: CASSYTGGWYEKLFF; DNA: TGTGCCAGCAGTTACACAGGGGGTTGGTATGAAAAACTGTTTTTT